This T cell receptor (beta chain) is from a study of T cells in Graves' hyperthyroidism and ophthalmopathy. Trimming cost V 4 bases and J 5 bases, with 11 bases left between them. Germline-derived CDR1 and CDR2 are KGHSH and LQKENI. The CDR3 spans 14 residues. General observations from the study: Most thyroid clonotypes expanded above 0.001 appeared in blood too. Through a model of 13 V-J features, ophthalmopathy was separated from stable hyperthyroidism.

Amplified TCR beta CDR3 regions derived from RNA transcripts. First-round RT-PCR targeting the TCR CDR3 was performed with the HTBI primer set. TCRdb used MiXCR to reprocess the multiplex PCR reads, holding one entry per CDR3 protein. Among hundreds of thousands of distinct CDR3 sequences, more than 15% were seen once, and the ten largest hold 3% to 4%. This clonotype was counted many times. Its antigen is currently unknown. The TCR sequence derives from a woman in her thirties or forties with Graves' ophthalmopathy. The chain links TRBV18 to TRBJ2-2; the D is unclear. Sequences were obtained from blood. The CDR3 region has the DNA TGTGCCAGCTCACTCACGGAATCAACCGGGGAGCTGTTTTTT. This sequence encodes CASSLTESTGELFF.